The entry that follows covers one T cell receptor (beta chain) sequence. The antigen is undetermined. This specimen belongs to a study of cytomegalovirus exposure and HLA in healthy donors. Overall study: HLA-typed donors were the source of about 81 million unique TCRs held in an early data release. Among several hundred genotyped donors, around 80% fell in the Caucasian-associated ancestry cluster.

Germline V gene lookup returns CDR1 MDHEN and CDR2 SYDVKM. V was pared by 8 bases and J by 3 bases, with 13 bases between. This CDR3 comprises 13 residues. The PCR employed 60 Vbeta primers together with 13 Jbeta primers. The data were produced by immunoSEQ multiplex PCR, yet TCRdb's version contains in-frame clones alone and is incomplete. The data contain tens of thousands of clones, around 70% of them seen just once; the ten biggest clones take up more than 8%. Whole-study results and caveats: Of the V segments, some could not be distinguished, including TRBV6-2 and TRBV6-3, and were excluded. For most TCR sequences rarity was the rule, although some public TCRs occurred in many donors.

Material for sequencing was PBMCs. The chain uses TRBV28 and TRBJ1-1, with D possibly being TRBD1 (5 bases). The clonotype was recovered from a woman in her 50s in good health and CMV-seropositive. The CDR3 DNA follows: TGTGCCAGCGGGGGGGATGGGGACACTGAAGCTTTCTTT. It codes for CASGGDGDTEAFF.